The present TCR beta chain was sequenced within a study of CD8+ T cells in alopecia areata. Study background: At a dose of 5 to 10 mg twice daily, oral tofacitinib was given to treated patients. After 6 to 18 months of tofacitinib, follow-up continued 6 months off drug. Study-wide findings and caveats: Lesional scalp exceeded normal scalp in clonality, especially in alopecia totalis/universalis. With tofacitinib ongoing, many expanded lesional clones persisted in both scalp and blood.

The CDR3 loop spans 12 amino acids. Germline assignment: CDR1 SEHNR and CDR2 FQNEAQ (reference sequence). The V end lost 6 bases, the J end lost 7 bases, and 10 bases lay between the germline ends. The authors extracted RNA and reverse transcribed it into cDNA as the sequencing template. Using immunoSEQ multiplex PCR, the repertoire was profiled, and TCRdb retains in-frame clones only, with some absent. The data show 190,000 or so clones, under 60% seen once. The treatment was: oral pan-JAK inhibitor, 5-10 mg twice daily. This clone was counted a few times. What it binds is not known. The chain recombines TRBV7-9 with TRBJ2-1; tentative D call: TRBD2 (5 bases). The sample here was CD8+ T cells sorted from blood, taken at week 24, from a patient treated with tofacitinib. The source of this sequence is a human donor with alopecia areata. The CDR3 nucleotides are TGTGCCAGCAGATCGAGGGCTAATGAGCAGTTCTTC. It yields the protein CASRSRANEQFF.